This record looks at one T cell receptor (beta chain) sequence and its context. Its antigen is undetermined. Vbeta (60) and Jbeta (13) primers were used in the PCR. Clones were read by immunoSEQ multiplex PCR, and TCRdb kept only the in-frame ones, dropping some. Among 35,000 to 50,000 clones, 81% were seen once, and the ten largest hold around 2.5%. The data were taken from a study of cytomegalovirus exposure and HLA in healthy donors. Study in general: About 85 million unique TCR sequences came from HLA-typed donors in an early release.

With 1 base clipped from V and 2 bases from J, the junction kept 6 bases outside the gene matches. Germline-derived CDR1 and CDR2 are MDHEN and SYDVKM. The CDR3 spans 17 residues. General study findings and limits: Excluded were some V segments that proved indistinguishable, including TRBV6-2 and TRBV6-3. The listing of 150 or so TCR beta chains classed them as cytomegalovirus-associated.

V gene TRBV28 combines with J gene TRBJ2-3, with 10 bases that match TRBD2. The sequenced sample was PBMCs. The TCR was taken from a man over 45 in good health and CMV-seronegative. The CDR3 sequence is CASSLLILAGNTDTQYF. CDR3 DNA sequence: TGTGCCAGCAGTTTATTAATACTAGCGGGGAACACAGATACGCAGTATTTT.